This T cell receptor beta chain came from a study of vaccination and CD4 T cells after COVID-19. Germline assignment: CDR1 SNHLY and CDR2 FYNNEI. The V end lost 1 base, the J end lost 6 bases, and 9 bases lay between the germline ends. This CDR3 region has 14 residues. The treatment: approximately 9-day PBMC culture with coronavirus spike peptide pools or control peptides (ViraFEST assay). At the Johns Hopkins FTIC core, DNA taken from cultured CD4+ T cells was sequenced by way of the Oncomine TCR Beta short-read assay. TCRdb reprocessed the PCR reads via MiXCR and lists one record per CDR3 protein. This sample has around 13,000 distinct CDR3 sequences; roughly 54% occur once, and the top ten carry roughly 8.4%. This clonotype has only one observation. Its antigen is still unknown.

The receptor was derived from a human donor who had recovered from COVID-19. The chain links TRBV2 to TRBJ2-2; the D gene is possibly TRBD1 (6 bases). Sequencing was performed on CD4+ T cells from blood, cultured in vitro, taken before SARS-CoV-2 vaccination. The CDR3 spells CASSEVQGSGELFF. The CDR3 nucleotides are TGTGCCAGCAGTGAAGTGCAGGGGTCCGGGGAGCTGTTTTTT.